The entry below gives a single T cell receptor (beta chain) sequence along with its context. Authors' methods: For nucleated cells, counts were estimated from reference gene primer amplification. TCRdb's copy holds only in-frame clones and misses some; the assay was immunoSEQ multiplex PCR. V and J calls and clone size come straight from that table; D and trimming were deduced from the DNA. The table records 120,000 to 150,000 clones, 88% of them present only once. This entry comes from a study of blood T cell repertoires in COVID-19. Study-level background: Samples of COVID-19 (acute and convalescent) were obtained from the United States, Italy and Spain. From T cells, B-cell-depleted T cells, or PBMCs came the material, which was cDNA or gDNA.

The CDR3 sequence is 15 residues long. Losses at the gene ends were 5 bases for V and 1 base for J; bases not matched to a gene: 6. Germline CDR1 is SGHVS and CDR2 is FQNEAQ. Source material: peripheral blood. The J gene is TRBJ2-7, the V gene TRBV7-8; 9 bases agree with TRBD1. The receptor was derived from a man aged 50-59 years with active or convalescent COVID-19. The CDR3 is CASSLETGGSYEQYF. In DNA, the CDR3 is TGTGCCAGCAGCCTAGAGACAGGGGGTTCCTACGAGCAGTACTTC. The entire variable domain, with the rest obtained from reference TRBV7-8 and TRBJ2-7, is as follows: GAGVSQSPRYKVAKRGQDVALRCDPISGHVSLFWYQQALGQGPEFLTYFQNEAQLDKSGLPSDRFFAERPEGSVSTLKIQRTQQEDSAVYLCASSLETGGSYEQYFGPGTRLTVT.